These 2 T cell receptor beta chains originate from one sample sequenced in a study of T cell responses to AZD1222 COVID-19 vaccine. Some clones are missing from TCRdb's copy, which holds only in-frame ones; the method was immunoSEQ multiplex PCR. The repertoire holds fewer than 150,000 clones, with roughly 91% as singletons. Sequenced material: peripheral blood, taken 28 days after the second AZD1222 dose. Receptors were obtained from an adult who received the AZD1222 COVID-19 vaccine.

This clone was counted between two and nine times. V is TRBV27 and J is TRBJ2-7, with 14 bases matching TRBD2. The CDR3 is 16 amino acids. The J segment lost 5 bases and the V segment lost 5 bases, leaving 8 bases of the junction unmatched. Germline V lookup: CDR1 MNHEY, CDR2 SMNVEV (reference sequence). In DNA, the CDR3 is TGTGCCAGCAGTCCGATGGGGACTAGCGGGAGCCACGAGCAGTACTTC. It yields the protein CASSPMGTSGSHEQYF.

In its sample, this clone was seen once. This chain's CDR3 is CATSDPGLAEQETQYF. CDR3 DNA: TGTGCCACCAGTGATCCGGGACTAGCGGAGCAAGAGACCCAGTACTTC. The chain uses TRBV24-1 and TRBJ2-5; 11 bases map to TRBD2. Germline trimming cut 3 bases from V and 2 bases from J; bases unmatched to any gene: 4. The CDR3 has 16 residues. The germline V gene has CDR1 KGHDR and CDR2 SFDVKD.